This T cell receptor (beta chain) was captured in a study of shared clonotypes between healthy human individuals. As for the study in general: Plates per donor: three CD4 naive, three CD4 memory, two CD8 naive, one CD8 memory.

Using roughly 180 ng DNA, 30,000 to 35,000 T cell genomes, the sorted-subset replicate PCRs were run. The data were produced by immunoSEQ multiplex PCR, yet TCRdb's version contains in-frame clones alone and is incomplete. The sample gives roughly 2.1 million clones, more than 85% of which show up once; 1.5% to 2% is in the top ten. Study-wide points: Clonotype sharing across a handful of donors was observed for around 5% of naive CD4 clonotypes.

Turning to this clone: Its specificity is not known.

The trim removed 3 bases at V and 5 bases at J, leaving 8 bases unmatched. Germline-derived CDR1 and CDR2 are LGHNA and YSLEER. This CDR3 contains 15 residues. The naive CD8 subset, CD45RO-negative cells positively selected for CCR7, excluded terminally differentiated effector memory CD45RA+ cells. Material: naive CD8+ T cells from PBMCs. The TCR was taken from a man aged 18 to 30 in good health. Some clones in this sample may be carry-over from other donors' samples. The chain uses TRBV4-3 and TRBJ1-2; 8 bases line up with TRBD1. The CDR3 is CASSQEAGGRYGYTF. The CDR3 DNA follows: TGCGCCAGCAGCCAGGAGGCAGGGGGCAGATATGGCTACACCTTC.